The 26 T cell receptor beta chains presented below share a single source sample, sequenced in a study of control samples from healthy donors and cancer patients. Assay: immunoSEQ multiplex PCR; the TCRdb copy retains only in-frame clones and omits some. The sample includes 130,000 or so clones, about 90% of them seen just once. Specimen: blood. The receptor source for this set is a woman between 50 and 59 years old in good health.

V is TRBV6-4 and J is TRBJ2-6; D uncertain. Germline-derived CDR1 and CDR2 are MRHNA and SNTAGT. With 5 bases removed from V and 0 bases from J, the gap between germline ends came to 8 bases. The CDR3 sequence is 15 residues long. The CDR3 sequence is CASSPSPSGANVLTF. The CDR3 DNA reads as TGTGCCAGCAGTCCAAGCCCCTCTGGGGCCAACGTCCTGACTTTC.

V is TRBV14 and J is TRBJ1-1; D possibly corresponds to TRBD1 (6 bases). Germline lookup yields CDR1 SGHDN and CDR2 FVKESK. The V gene lost 0 bases and the J gene lost 6 bases, with 14 bases spanning the gap. The CDR3 extends over 15 amino acids. CDR3 DNA: TGTGCCAGCAGCCAAGATAACAGGGTTTTGGCTGAAGCTTTCTTT. Its protein product is CASSQDNRVLAEAFF.

The chain employs TRBV4-1 and TRBJ2-1, with D perhaps TRBD2 (6 bases). This CDR3 is 15 amino acids long. V lost 4 bases to trimming and J lost 1 base, with 11 bases between them. Germline V gene lookup returns CDR1 MGHRA and CDR2 YSYEKL. The CDR3 coding sequence is TGCGCCAGCAGCCGATTTAGCGGTTCCTACAATGAGCAGTTCTTC. It encodes CASSRFSGSYNEQFF.

The chain uses TRBV6-1 and TRBJ1-2; D is undetermined. Trimming left V 3 bases short and J 14 bases short, with 10 bases between. CDR1 is MNHNS and CDR2 is SASEGT in the germline V gene. The CDR3 sequence is 10 residues long. The CDR3 reads CASSDLRETF. The CDR3 DNA follows: TGTGCCAGCAGTGACCTGAGAGAAACCTTC.

This chain connects TRBV12-3 or TRBV12-4 to TRBJ1-6, with D maybe TRBD1 (6 bases). Trimming pared 3 bases from V and 10 bases from J, leaving 10 bases between. This CDR3 is 13 amino acids long. The CDR3: CASSLTGGSPLHF. The CDR3 coding sequence is TGTGCCAGCAGTTTGACAGGCGGATCACCCCTCCACTTT.

This rearrangement joins TRBV5-1 to TRBJ1-5, with D tentatively TRBD1 (6 bases). V was pared by 4 bases and J by 5 bases, with 13 bases between. Germline CDR1 is SGHRS and CDR2 is YFSETQ. The CDR3 extends over 14 amino acids. The CDR3 reads CASSRTAGDQPQHF. In DNA form, the CDR3 reads TGCGCCAGCAGCAGAACAGCAGGGGATCAGCCCCAGCATTTT.

The chain employs TRBV10-3 and TRBJ1-3; D uncertain. V gave up 6 bases and J gave up 7 bases, with 16 bases separating them. Germline V CDR1 and CDR2: ENHRY, SYGVKD. The CDR3 is made up of 14 amino acids. The CDR3 DNA reads TGTGCCATCAGGACCCACGGGGAATTTAACACCATATATTTT. It translates to CAIRTHGEFNTIYF.

The chain uses TRBV27 and TRBJ1-1, with 7 positions matching TRBD1. Germline assignment: CDR1 MNHEY and CDR2 SMNVEV (reference sequence). This CDR3 has 14 residues. V lost 7 bases to trimming and J lost 4 bases; unmatched junction nucleotides: 9. CDR3 in amino acids: CASNRGNVGTEAFF. CDR3 DNA: TGTGCCAGCAACAGGGGCAACGTGGGCACTGAAGCTTTCTTT.

CDR3 sequence (DNA): TGTGCCAGCAGTCTTCGGGGGACACCGAGCTCCTACAATGAGCAGTTCTTC. It specifies CASSLRGTPSSYNEQFF. J is TRBJ2-1 and V is TRBV2; D is tentatively TRBD1 or TRBD2 (6 bases each). CDR1 and CDR2 (germline): SNHLY, FYNNEI. V lost 5 bases, J lost 0 bases, and 17 bases lay in between. The CDR3 sequence is 17 residues long.

The chain recombines TRBV27 with TRBJ1-6, with D unclear. Per germline, CDR1 MNHEY and CDR2 SMNVEV (reference sequence). The CDR3 contains 16 residues. Between the trimmed V and J ends, which lost 2 bases and 5 bases, there was a span of 13 bases. The CDR3 reads CASSLTGSADNSPLHF. The CDR3 DNA is TGTGCCAGCAGTTTAACGGGGAGCGCTGATAATTCACCCCTCCACTTT.

V is TRBV6-5 and J is TRBJ2-7; 8 bases agree with TRBD2. Germline CDR1 and CDR2: MNHEY and SVGAGI. J lost 3 bases, V lost 7 bases, and 8 bases had no gene match. The CDR3 is 14 amino acids. CDR3 in DNA: TGTGCCAGCAAGATAGCGGGGACGTTCTACGAGCAGTACTTC. This translates into CASKIAGTFYEQYF.

V and J are TRBV6-5 and TRBJ2-3; no definite D call. The germline V gene has CDR1 MNHEY and CDR2 SVGAGI. Deletions cut 2 bases from V and 1 base from J, with 13 bases between. The CDR3 is made up of 16 amino acids. The chain's CDR3 is CASSYLVGEGTDTQYF. CDR3 DNA sequence: TGTGCCAGCAGTTACCTCGTTGGCGAAGGCACAGATACGCAGTATTTT.

V and J are TRBV6-5 and TRBJ1-1; D gene unclear. Germline CDR1 and CDR2: MNHEY and SVGAGI. Trimming removed 7 bases from V and 8 bases from J, with 14 bases in between. The CDR3 runs to 12 residues. The CDR3, as DNA: TGTGCCAGCAATCTGAACGGGCCCGAAGCTTTCTTT. As protein: CASNLNGPEAFF.

The chain recombines TRBV2 with TRBJ1-5; D remains ambiguous. Trimming left V 0 bases short and J 3 bases short, with 9 bases between. This CDR3 is 15 amino acids long. From germline, CDR1 is SNHLY and CDR2 FYNNEI. DNA of the CDR3: TGTGCCAGCAGTGAAGCCGGGCCAATCAATCAGCCCCAGCATTTT. Translation gives CASSEAGPINQPQHF.

The gene calls are TRBV6-5 and TRBJ2-3; D remains ambiguous. The germline gives CDR1 MNHEY, CDR2 SVGAGI. CDR3 size: 14 residues. V lost 7 bases and J 0 bases, leaving 11 bases between the germline ends. CDR3 in DNA: TGTGCCAGCAAAGTCGGATCTAGCACAGATACGCAGTATTTT. It yields the protein CASKVGSSTDTQYF.

The chain carries TRBV6-5 and TRBJ2-5; D perhaps matches TRBD2 (6 bases). The CDR3 contains 14 residues. The germline V gene encodes CDR1 MNHEY and CDR2 SVGAGI. V lost 5 bases to trimming and J lost 2 bases, with 12 bases between them. CDR3 nucleotide sequence: TGTGCCAGCAGTCGCGTGGGAGGACAAGAGACCCAGTACTTC. Translated, it gives CASSRVGGQETQYF.

This clone is a singleton in its sample. The genes are TRBV5-1 and TRBJ1-2; D remains unclear. This CDR3 is built from 11 residues. Germline CDR1 reads SGHRS; CDR2 reads YFSETQ. V was pared by 4 bases and J by 3 bases, with 4 bases between. The CDR3 reads CASSLDYGYTF. The CDR3 nucleotides read TGCGCCAGCAGCCTGGACTATGGCTACACCTTC.

The chain links TRBV2 to TRBJ2-7, with 13 bases that match TRBD2. Per germline, CDR1 SNHLY and CDR2 FYNNEI. With V trimmed by 6 bases and J by 7 bases, 6 bases remained unmatched. The CDR3 is 14 residues long. This CDR3 is CASSGTSGTREQYF. The CDR3 DNA follows: TGTGCCAGCAGCGGGACTAGCGGGACTAGGGAGCAGTACTTC.

The V call is TRBV5-1, the J call TRBJ2-7, with 9 bases matching TRBD2. Germline V CDR1 and CDR2: SGHRS, YFSETQ. CDR3 size: 14 residues. Losses at the gene ends were 2 bases for V and 5 bases for J; bases not matched to a gene: 5. The CDR3 loop is CASSFRGRANEQYF. The CDR3 DNA follows: TGCGCCAGCAGCTTCCGCGGGAGGGCCAACGAGCAGTACTTC.

CDR3: CASSLVVGRQGEAFF. In DNA form, the CDR3 reads TGTGCCAGCAGCTTAGTTGTAGGGCGCCAAGGTGAAGCTTTCTTT. V gene TRBV7-2 combines with J gene TRBJ1-1; the D is unclear. V was cut by 1 base and J by 7 bases, with 16 bases left in between. This CDR3 comprises 15 residues. Germline V gene data show CDR1 as SGHTA and CDR2 as FQGNSA. Supplemented by reference TRBV7-2 and TRBJ1-1, the full variable domain reads GAGVSQSPSNKVTEKGKDVELRCDPISGHTALYWYRQSLGQGLEFLIYFQGNSAPDKSGLPSDRFSAERTGGSVSTLTIQRTQQEDSAVYLCASSLVVGRQGEAFFGQGTRLTVV.

This chain joins TRBV18 and TRBJ2-3, with 10 bases matching TRBD1. Germline trimming cut 0 bases from V and 5 bases from J; bases unmatched to any gene: 5. This CDR3 region has 16 residues. The germline V gene has CDR1 KGHSH and CDR2 LQKENI. DNA of the CDR3: TGTGCCAGCTCACCACCCGGGACAGGGGTAGGAGATACGCAGTATTTT. Translating it yields CASSPPGTGVGDTQYF.

The chain carries TRBV6-5 and TRBJ2-7; D gene uncertain. CDR3 length: 13 amino acids. The germline V and J ends were trimmed by 7 bases and 2 bases, with 12 bases remaining between them. From germline, CDR1 is MNHEY and CDR2 SVGAGI. DNA of the CDR3: TGTGCCAGCACTAAAAATCAGGCCTACGAGCAGTACTTC. Its translation: CASTKNQAYEQYF.

This clone appeared once. The chain employs TRBV29-1 and TRBJ2-4; TRBD1 agrees at 9 bases. Germline loops: CDR1 SQVTM, CDR2 ANQGSEA. The CDR3 has 16 residues. The J segment lost 0 bases and the V segment lost 7 bases, leaving 10 bases of the junction unmatched. The CDR3 region is CSAGTGTPIAKNIQYF. The CDR3 DNA reads as TGCAGCGCTGGGACAGGGACCCCAATAGCCAAAAACATTCAGTACTTC.

J is TRBJ2-5 and V is TRBV3-1 (or the pseudogene TRBV3-2); perhaps TRBD2 as D (6 bases). This CDR3 comprises 15 residues. Germline V gene lookup returns CDR1 LGHDT and CDR2 YNNKEL (reference sequence). Trimming pared 4 bases from V and 5 bases from J, leaving 17 bases between. DNA of the CDR3: TGTGCCAGCAGCCCTTCGGCGGGGCCCGGGGAGACCCAGTACTTC. Protein product: CASSPSAGPGETQYF.

In nucleotides, the CDR3 is TGTGCCAGCACCAAATTCCCGACGGGACAGGGAGCCACTGAAGCTTTCTTT. It is translated as CASTKFPTGQGATEAFF. The rearrangement uses TRBV2 and TRBJ1-1; 9 positions match TRBD1. V was pared by 7 bases and J by 4 bases, with 16 bases of the junction left unmatched. Germline CDR1 reads SNHLY; CDR2 reads FYNNEI. The length of the CDR3 is 17 residues.

This chain uses TRBV10-3 with TRBJ1-1; D is ambiguous. Germline V lookup: CDR1 ENHRY, CDR2 SYGVKD. This CDR3 region has 14 residues. Trimming removed 1 base from V and 1 base from J, with 7 bases in between. The CDR3 region has the DNA TGTGCCATCAGTGAGTTCGCCGAGAACACTGAAGCTTTCTTT. Translating it yields CAISEFAENTEAFF.